The next 28 T cell receptor beta chains were all read from a single sample in a study of Tregs in tolerant kidney transplant recipients. TCRdb's copy holds only in-frame clones and misses some; the assay was immunoSEQ multiplex PCR. This table holds tens of thousands of clones, roughly 89% found once. The source material was CD4+ T cells from blood. These receptors originate from a human donor in good health.

The chain uses TRBV18 and TRBJ2-5; TRBD2 matches at 12 bases. V was pared by 2 bases and J by 2 bases, with 12 bases of the junction left unmatched. The CDR3 length is 19 residues. CDR1 is KGHSH and CDR2 is LQKENI in the germline V gene. The CDR3 coding sequence is TGTGCCAGCTCACCAGAAGACACTCGACTAGCGGGGGTGCAAGAGACCCAGTACTTC. Translated: CASSPEDTRLAGVQETQYF.

The V gene is TRBV5-1, the J gene TRBJ2-2; a weak D match, TRBD1 (6 bases). This CDR3 comprises 15 residues. The V end lost 4 bases, the J end lost 2 bases, and 12 bases lay between the germline ends. Germline V gene sequence: CDR1 SGHRS, CDR2 YFSETQ. CDR3 region: CASSPATGNTGELFF. As DNA, the CDR3 is TGCGCCAGCAGCCCAGCGACAGGAAACACCGGGGAGCTGTTTTTT.

The V gene is TRBV7-6, the J gene TRBJ2-5; 7 bases are shared with TRBD1. Trimming removed 5 bases from V and 5 bases from J; junction bases left unmatched: 14. This CDR3 is built from 16 residues. Germline assignment: CDR1 SGHVS and CDR2 FNYEAQ. As DNA, the CDR3 is TGTGCCAGCAGCCTTCCCCCGTCAGGGGGAGTGGAGACCCAGTACTTC. Translating gives CASSLPPSGGVETQYF.

This clone was seen a single time. The chain's CDR3 is CASSPPGLAGMGKTDTQYF. The CDR3 DNA reads TGTGCCAGCTCACCACCGGGCCTAGCGGGGATGGGGAAAACAGATACGCAGTATTTT. The chain has TRBV18 and TRBJ2-3; 9 positions match TRBD2. Losses at the gene ends were 0 bases for V and 3 bases for J; bases not matched to a gene: 13. The CDR3 has 19 amino acids. Per germline, CDR1 KGHSH and CDR2 LQKENI.

The chain combines TRBV7-9 with TRBJ2-7; 15 bases agree with TRBD2. There are 13 residues in the CDR3. In germline, CDR1 is SEHNR, CDR2 FQNEAQ (reference sequence). V trimming: 5 bases; J trimming: 12 bases; junction bases outside the gene matches: 5. In DNA, the CDR3 is TGTGCCAGCAGCGGGACTAGCGGGAGGAATTGGTACTTC. Translated: CASSGTSGRNWYF.

This clone was seen only a few times. This chain links TRBV5-1 with TRBJ1-1; weak D call: TRBD1 (5 bases). CDR1 SGHRS and CDR2 YFSETQ come from the germline V gene. Deletions cut 3 bases from V and 5 bases from J, with 14 bases between. The CDR3 is made up of 14 amino acids. The CDR3 coding sequence is TGCGCCAGCAGCTCGGGGCAGGGTCAAACTGAAGCTTTCTTT. Translated, it gives CASSSGQGQTEAFF.

This chain uses TRBV28 with TRBJ1-1, with 7 nucleotides matching TRBD1. Germline CDR1 reads MDHEN; CDR2 reads SYDVKM. The CDR3 totals 17 residues. Losses at the gene ends were 8 bases for V and 3 bases for J; bases not matched to a gene: 18. The CDR3 DNA reads TGTGCCAGCCAACTCAGGAAGTCAGGGGGGAAGTACACTGAAGCTTTCTTT. Translated, it gives CASQLRKSGGKYTEAFF.

V gene TRBV5-1 combines with J gene TRBJ2-7; 10 bases map to TRBD2. Trimming took 2 bases from V and 5 from J; bases not matched to a gene: 7. Germline loops: CDR1 SGHRS, CDR2 YFSETQ. This CDR3 is 15 amino acids long. The DNA for the CDR3 is TGCGCCAGCAGCTTCCTAGGGACTAGCGTCAACGAGCAGTACTTC. Translated: CASSFLGTSVNEQYF.

The table lists this clone with a few counts. V and J are TRBV7-3 and TRBJ1-2; 10 nucleotides match TRBD1. CDR3 size: 17 residues. J lost 8 bases, V lost 5 bases, and 17 bases had no gene match. Germline CDR1 and CDR2: SGHTA and FQGTGA. The chain's CDR3 is CASSRPGQGMGKLGYTF. In DNA, the CDR3 is TGTGCCAGCAGCAGACCGGGACAGGGGATGGGAAAATTGGGCTACACCTTC.

On this clone: One junction end disagrees with the germline gene, perhaps due to a read error. The V gene is TRBV10-3, the J gene TRBJ2-3, with TRBD2 matching 9 bases. Germline V lookup: CDR1 ENHRY, CDR2 SYGVKD. The CDR3 spans 15 residues. As DNA, the CDR3 is TGTGCCGTCAGGGGCAGCGGGGGGCCCACAGATACGCAGTATTTT. It is translated as CAVRGSGGPTDTQYF.

This rearrangement joins TRBV7-3 to TRBJ2-5; TRBD2 matches 11 bases. The CDR3 runs 15 residues. CDR1 and CDR2 (germline): SGHTA, FQGTGA. V was clipped by 4 bases and J by 5 bases; unmatched bases: 6. The CDR3 loop reads CASSSFSGGAETQYF. The CDR3 DNA is TGTGCCAGCAGCTCTTTTAGCGGGGGGGCGGAGACCCAGTACTTC.

The table lists this clone with a count of one. The chain employs TRBV9 and TRBJ2-2; D call uncertain. The CDR3 has 14 residues. Germline CDR1 reads SGDLS; CDR2 reads YYNGEE. Trimming shortened V by 5 bases and J by 2 bases, and 10 bases separated the two germline ends. The chain's CDR3 is CASSAATNTGELFF. CDR3 DNA sequence: TGTGCCAGCAGTGCCGCGACTAACACCGGGGAGCTGTTTTTT.

The chain joins TRBV11-1 to TRBJ2-7; D remains unclear. The CDR3 loop spans 15 amino acids. Germline V CDR1 and CDR2: SGHAT, FQDESV (reference sequence). V was clipped by 1 base and J by 3 bases, with 13 bases between them. CDR3 bases: TGTGCCAGCAGCTTAGGTATTGTGTCCGACTACGAGCAGTACTTC. Amino acid sequence: CASSLGIVSDYEQYF.

On this clone: One junction end does not reproduce the germline sequence, and a read error may be involved. The genes are TRBV9 and TRBJ2-3; 13 bases are a match to TRBD2. The V gene's germline CDR1 is SGDLS and CDR2 YYNGEE. The CDR3 runs to 17 residues. The CDR3 spells CAGSVLRTSGSPDTQYF. For the CDR3, the DNA is TGTGCCGGCAGCGTACTCAGGACTAGCGGGAGCCCTGATACGCAGTATTTT.

The chain is built from TRBV18 and TRBJ1-1, with 7 bases matching TRBD1. Germline V CDR1 and CDR2: KGHSH, LQKENI. The CDR3 is 22 residues long. V lost 0 bases to trimming and J lost 4 bases; unmatched junction nucleotides: 26. CDR3: CASSPPEHRKMTGKGLITEAFF. CDR3 bases: TGTGCCAGCTCACCACCGGAACATCGCAAAATGACAGGGAAAGGGTTGATCACTGAAGCTTTCTTT. Filled out from reference TRBV18 and TRBJ1-1, the complete variable domain reads NAGVMQNPRHLVRRRGQEARLRCSPMKGHSHVYWYRQLPEEGLKFMVYLQKENIIDESGMPKERFSAEFPKEGPSILRIQQVVRGDSAAYFCASSPPEHRKMTGKGLITEAFFGQGTRLTVV.

This clone was observed a single time. This chain links TRBV4-1 with TRBJ2-5; D might be TRBD1 or TRBD2, each matching 5 bases. Between the trimmed V and J ends, which lost 2 bases and 5 bases, there was a span of 9 bases. The CDR3 extends over 13 amino acids. Per the germline V gene, CDR1 is MGHRA and CDR2 is YSYEKL. In DNA, the CDR3 is TGCGCCAGCAGCCAAACACGGGGCGAGACCCAGTACTTC. It yields the protein CASSQTRGETQYF.

The V and J genes are TRBV7-2 and TRBJ1-1; D may be TRBD1 (5 bases). Trimming left V 5 bases short and J 4 bases short, with 23 bases between. CDR3 length: 17 residues. Germline loops: CDR1 SGHTA, CDR2 FQGNSA. The CDR3 nucleotides are TGTGCCAGCAGCCTCGGCGGGACCACGTTGGTTGGCACTGAAGCTTTCTTT. This sequence encodes CASSLGGTTLVGTEAFF. Full variable domain (missing parts from reference TRBV7-2 and TRBJ1-1): GAGVSQSPSNKVTEKGKDVELRCDPISGHTALYWYRQSLGQGLEFLIYFQGNSAPDKSGLPSDRFSAERTGGSVSTLTIQRTQQEDSAVYLCASSLGGTTLVGTEAFFGQGTRLTVV.

This chain connects TRBV7-2 to TRBJ2-3, with 9 bases matching TRBD2. The V gene's germline CDR1 is SGHTA and CDR2 FQGNSA. The CDR3 loop spans 20 amino acids. J gave up 0 bases and V 0 bases, and 13 bases lay outside the gene matches. The CDR3 DNA sequence: TGTGCCAGCAGCTTAGCGGGGCGGGCTAGCGGGGCCTCTAGCACAGATACGCAGTATTTT. Translation gives CASSLAGRASGASSTDTQYF.

The chain has TRBV5-1 and TRBJ2-7, with D possibly matching TRBD2 (5 bases). The V end lost 3 bases, the J end lost 6 bases, and 22 bases lay between the germline ends. The CDR3 has 16 residues. Germline values: CDR1 SGHRS, CDR2 YFSETQ. The chain's CDR3 is CASSSYFGTSAREQYF. CDR3 coding DNA: TGCGCCAGCAGCTCTTATTTCGGTACTAGTGCACGCGAGCAGTACTTC.

The chain is built from TRBV5-4 and TRBJ2-5; D unclear. Germline assignment: CDR1 SGHNT and CDR2 YYREEE (reference sequence). The CDR3 spans 14 residues. V lost 6 bases, J lost 4 bases, and 16 bases lay in between. CDR3 region: CASNSPGPGETQYF. DNA of the CDR3: TGTGCCAGCAATTCTCCGGGCCCGGGAGAGACCCAGTACTTC.

The V and J genes are TRBV5-6 and TRBJ2-7, with D possibly being TRBD1 or TRBD2 (5 bases each). Trimming cost V 4 bases and J 0 bases, with 17 bases left between them. Germline CDR1 and CDR2: SGHDT and YYEEEE. This CDR3 is 16 amino acids long. Here the CDR3 DNA reads TGTGCCAGCAGCCCGCGGACCGGGACCCCCTCCTACGAGCAGTACTTC. It yields the protein CASSPRTGTPSYEQYF. Filled out from reference TRBV5-6 and TRBJ2-7, the complete variable domain reads DAGVTQSPTHLIKTRGQQVTLRCSPKSGHDTVSWYQQALGQGPQFIFQYYEEEERQRGNFPDRFSGHQFPNYSSELNVNALLLGDSALYLCASSPRTGTPSYEQYFGPGTRLTVT.

The CDR3 spells CASSFSGFQETQYF. The DNA of the CDR3 is TGTGCCAGCAGTTTTTCAGGTTTCCAAGAGACCCAGTACTTC. V usage is TRBV28 and J usage is TRBJ2-5; D is unresolved. This CDR3 has 14 amino acids. The V gene's germline CDR1 is MDHEN and CDR2 SYDVKM. Trimming left V 3 bases short and J 1 base short, with 9 bases between.

This chain connects TRBV5-6 to TRBJ1-1; D is unresolved. The CDR3 runs to 13 residues. Per germline, CDR1 SGHDT and CDR2 YYEEEE. The ends were cut back, 4 bases at V and 9 bases at J, with 16 bases in the middle. CDR3 residues: CASSLTGRAQAFF. The CDR3 nucleotides read TGTGCCAGCAGCCTCACGGGGAGGGCCCAAGCTTTCTTT.

This clone is classed as medium-sized. V is TRBV6-4 and J is TRBJ1-5, with TRBD1 as a possible D gene (5 bases). V was trimmed by 5 bases and J by 5 bases, leaving 13 bases between them. CDR3 length: 14 amino acids. Germline CDR1 is MRHNA and CDR2 is SNTAGT. In DNA form, the CDR3 reads TGTGCCAGCAGTAGGGACCTCTCGGATCAGCCCCAGCATTTT. It specifies CASSRDLSDQPQHF.

The V call is TRBV5-1, the J call TRBJ2-1, with D perhaps TRBD1 or TRBD2 (5 bases each). Per germline, CDR1 SGHRS and CDR2 YFSETQ. Between the trimmed V and J ends, which lost 3 bases and 6 bases, there was a span of 16 bases. The CDR3 has 15 residues. The CDR3 loop is CASSSEGPTFNEQFF. CDR3 sequence (DNA): TGCGCCAGCAGCTCTGAGGGACCAACTTTCAATGAGCAGTTCTTC.

The CDR3 loop is CASMRQGANYGYTF. DNA for the CDR3: TGTGCCAGCATGAGACAGGGAGCGAACTATGGCTACACCTTC. The chain joins TRBV2 to TRBJ1-2; TRBD1 agrees at 7 bases. This CDR3 is 14 amino acids long. In germline, CDR1 is SNHLY, CDR2 FYNNEI. V lost 7 bases and J lost 2; bases outside the gene matches: 7.

V gene TRBV19 combines with J gene TRBJ2-1; 13 bases line up with TRBD2. CDR3 size: 17 residues. The junction had 3 bases not matched to a gene; V was cut back by 0 bases and J by 4 bases. Germline-derived CDR1 and CDR2 are LNHDA and SQIVND (reference sequence). Here the CDR3 DNA reads TGTGCCAGTAGTATAGATTTGGGACTAGCGGGATACAATGAGCAGTTCTTC. Residues: CASSIDLGLAGYNEQFF.

The chain joins TRBV4-1 to TRBJ1-4; D is perhaps TRBD1 (5 bases). V lost 1 base to trimming and J lost 8 bases, with 20 bases between them. Per germline, CDR1 MGHRA and CDR2 YSYEKL. The CDR3 totals 17 residues. The CDR3 loop reads CASSQVNMGLLGEKLFF. The CDR3 DNA is TGCGCCAGCAGCCAAGTTAACATGGGACTCCTGGGAGAAAAACTGTTTTTT.